Shown below are 9 T cell receptor beta chains from a single sample sequenced in a study of T-cell reconstitution after alpha-beta-depleted transplantation in children. Unique molecular identifiers were incorporated during preparation of the TCRbeta library. MiXCR, applied by TCRdb to the PCR reads, yields one record per CDR3 protein. The sample lists 250,000 to 300,000 distinct CDR3 sequences, around 10% occurring once. The sequenced sample was PBMCs, obtained before TCRalphabeta/CD19-depleted stem cell transplant. These receptors all stem from a boy less than two years old with acute myeloid leukemia, due to receive a stem cell transplant.

About this clonotype: A read error is possible here, since a much larger clone lies one base away. The rearrangement uses TRBV5-5 and TRBJ2-2; D perhaps matches TRBD2 (6 bases). The germline V gene encodes CDR1 SGHKS and CDR2 YYEKEE (reference sequence). CDR3 length: 12 amino acids. The CDR3 DNA follows: TGTGCCAGCAGCTTTTGGCGCGGGGAGCGGTTTTTT. It specifies CASSFWRGERFF.

This clonotype was counted many times. This sequence joins TRBV29-1 and TRBJ1-1; TRBD1 might be the D (5 bases). Germline V CDR1 and CDR2: SQVTM, ANQGSEA. The CDR3 sequence is 15 residues long. V lost 3 bases and J lost 0, with 14 bases in between. The CDR3 DNA reads as TGCAGCGTTGACACAGTGGACACGATGAACACTGAAGCTTTCTTT. It specifies CSVDTVDTMNTEAFF.

This clonotype was detected many times. The genes are TRBV20-1 and TRBJ1-2; D not certain. Trimming left V 3 bases short and J 1 base short, with 12 bases between. CDR1 is DFQATT and CDR2 is SNEGSKA in the germline V gene (reference sequence). The CDR3 covers 14 residues. As DNA, the CDR3 is TGCAGTGCTAGCCCCAGGAGTCTTAACTATGGCTACACCTTC. Amino acid sequence: CSASPRSLNYGYTF.

In this sample, this clonotype turned up a few times. The J gene is TRBJ2-1, the V gene TRBV5-1; D unclear. CDR1 SGHRS and CDR2 YFSETQ come from the germline V gene. V gave up 2 bases and J gave up 8 bases, with 8 bases separating them. The CDR3 loop spans 12 amino acids. The CDR3 DNA sequence: TGCGCCAGCAGCTTCGTGAGTGATGAGCAGTTCTTC. Protein: CASSFVSDEQFF.

At least ten counts were recorded for this clonotype. The chain links TRBV6-5 to TRBJ2-7, with TRBD2 matching over 7 bases. From germline, CDR1 is MNHEY and CDR2 SVGAGI. The CDR3 is made up of 14 amino acids. V shed 2 bases, J shed 3 bases, and the junction held 4 bases outside the gene matches. CDR3 loop: CASSYVGGSYEQYF. As DNA, the CDR3 is TGTGCCAGCAGTTACGTGGGCGGGAGCTACGAGCAGTACTTC.

At least ten counts were recorded for this clonotype. V gene TRBV7-2 combines with J gene TRBJ2-7; 7 bases map to TRBD1. Germline CDR1 SGHTA, CDR2 FQGNSA. The trim removed 5 bases at V and 3 bases at J, leaving 7 bases unmatched. The CDR3 is 14 amino acids. CDR3 in amino acids: CASSRGQVLYEQYF. In DNA, the CDR3 is TGTGCCAGCAGCCGAGGACAGGTACTCTACGAGCAGTACTTC.

This clonotype was seen more than once but under ten times. Relative to the germline gene, one junction end is altered; a read error may explain this. V usage is TRBV20-1 and J usage is TRBJ2-7; 10 nucleotides agree with TRBD2. Germline V gives CDR1 DFQATT, CDR2 SNEGSKA (reference sequence). There are 14 residues in the CDR3. This chain's CDR3 is CSARAGLATYEQYF. In DNA form, the CDR3 reads TGCAGTGCCAGAGCGGGACTAGCGACGTACGAGCAGTACTTC.

This clonotype was recorded once. Possible read error: a much larger clone is one base away. The chain has TRBV10-3 and TRBJ1-2; D call uncertain. V was cut by 3 bases and J by 8 bases, with 10 bases left in between. This CDR3 region has 12 residues. Germline CDR1 is ENHRY and CDR2 is SYGVKD. The CDR3 nucleotides are TGTGCCATCAGTGACCCGGGTTTCGGCTACACCTTC. Encoded protein: CAISDPGFGYTF.

This rearrangement joins TRBV3-1 to TRBJ2-7; D not certain. Germline CDR1 LGHDT, CDR2 YNNKEL (reference sequence). CDR3 length: 16 amino acids. Trimming took 1 base from V and 0 from J, leaving 13 bases between them. CDR3 sequence: CASSQAWIRNSYEQYF. Here the CDR3 DNA reads TGTGCCAGCAGCCAAGCCTGGATCCGGAACTCCTACGAGCAGTACTTC.